The text below deals with one T cell receptor (beta chain). Antigen unknown. The data stem from a study of T cell repertoires in cytomegalovirus infection. Study-level information: Both CMV infection and a matching HLA type were indicated by public TCR beta signatures. Study results and caveats: In two of eight donors, the top clonotype was HLA-C-restricted CMV-specific. Cumulative public TCR beta family frequency identified carriers of CMV plus the relevant HLA.

Per germline, CDR1 SQVTM and CDR2 ANQGSEA. Deletions cut 1 base from V and 1 base from J, with 7 bases between. There are 13 residues in the CDR3. TCRdb called the reads again in MiXCR, with one record for every CDR3 protein. The sample lists approximately 180,000 distinct CDR3 sequences, 7.5% to 10% seen once, with about 4.6% in the top ten. The chain carries TRBV29-1 and TRBJ1-1; D not resolved. The sequencing input was PBMCs. This receptor was taken from a human donor in good health (CMV status not recorded). Some clones in this sample may be carry-over from other donors' samples. The CDR3 loop is CSVEGQQNTEAFF. CDR3 sequence (DNA): TGCAGCGTTGAAGGGCAGCAGAACACTGAAGCTTTCTTT.